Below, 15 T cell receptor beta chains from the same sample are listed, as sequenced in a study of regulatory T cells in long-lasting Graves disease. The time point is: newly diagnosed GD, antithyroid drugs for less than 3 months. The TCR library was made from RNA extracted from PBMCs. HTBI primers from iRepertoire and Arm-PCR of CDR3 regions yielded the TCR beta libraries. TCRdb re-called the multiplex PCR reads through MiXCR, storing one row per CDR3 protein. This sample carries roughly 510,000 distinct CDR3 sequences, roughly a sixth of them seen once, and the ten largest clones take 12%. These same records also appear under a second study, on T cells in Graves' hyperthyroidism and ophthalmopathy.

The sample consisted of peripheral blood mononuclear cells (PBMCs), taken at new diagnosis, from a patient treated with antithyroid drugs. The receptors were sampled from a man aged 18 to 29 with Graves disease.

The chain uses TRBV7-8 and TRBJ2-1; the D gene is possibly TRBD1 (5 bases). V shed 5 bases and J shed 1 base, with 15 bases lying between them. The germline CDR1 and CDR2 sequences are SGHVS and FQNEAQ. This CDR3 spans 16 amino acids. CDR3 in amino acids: CASSTPTGLSYNEQFF. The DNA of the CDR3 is TGTGCCAGCAGCACCCCCACAGGTCTGTCCTACAATGAGCAGTTCTTC.

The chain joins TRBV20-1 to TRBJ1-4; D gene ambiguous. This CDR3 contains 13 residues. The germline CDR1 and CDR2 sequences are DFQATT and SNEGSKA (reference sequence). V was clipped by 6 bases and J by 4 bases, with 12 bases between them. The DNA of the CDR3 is TGCAGTGCCACGGACGGGGTTAATGAAAAACTGTTTTTT. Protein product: CSATDGVNEKLFF.

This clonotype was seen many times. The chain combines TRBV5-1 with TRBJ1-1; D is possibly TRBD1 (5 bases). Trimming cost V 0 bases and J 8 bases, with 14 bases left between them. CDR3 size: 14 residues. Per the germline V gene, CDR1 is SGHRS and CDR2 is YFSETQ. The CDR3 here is CASSLATGLVEAFF. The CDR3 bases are TGCGCCAGCAGCTTGGCAACAGGACTGGTAGAAGCTTTCTTT.

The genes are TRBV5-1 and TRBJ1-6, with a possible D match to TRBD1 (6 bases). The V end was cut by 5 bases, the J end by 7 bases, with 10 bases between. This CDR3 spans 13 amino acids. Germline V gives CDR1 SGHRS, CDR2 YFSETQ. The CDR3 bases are TGCGCCAGCAGAGGGGACACGAATTCACCCCTCCACTTT. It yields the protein CASRGDTNSPLHF. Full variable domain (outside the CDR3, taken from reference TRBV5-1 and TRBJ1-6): KAGVTQTPRYLIKTRGQQVTLSCSPISGHRSVSWYQQTPGQGLQFLFEYFSETQRNKGNFPGRFSGRQFSNSRSEMNVSTLELGDSALYLCASRGDTNSPLHFGNGTRLTVT.

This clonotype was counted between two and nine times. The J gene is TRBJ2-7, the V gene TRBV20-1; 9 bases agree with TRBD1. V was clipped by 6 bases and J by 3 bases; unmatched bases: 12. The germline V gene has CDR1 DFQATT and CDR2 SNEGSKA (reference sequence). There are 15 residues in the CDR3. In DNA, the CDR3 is TGCAGTGCCAGTTGGACAGGGGCCGAGTTCTACGAGCAGTACTTC. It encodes CSASWTGAEFYEQYF.

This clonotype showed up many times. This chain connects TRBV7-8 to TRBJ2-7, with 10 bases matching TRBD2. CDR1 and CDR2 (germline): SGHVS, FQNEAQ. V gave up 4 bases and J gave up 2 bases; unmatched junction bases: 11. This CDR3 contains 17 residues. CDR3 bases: TGTGCCAGCAGCTCCCCCAGGGAGCGGGAGGGCACCTACGAGCAGTACTTC. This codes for CASSSPREREGTYEQYF. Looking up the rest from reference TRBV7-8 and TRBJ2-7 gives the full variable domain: GAGVSQSPRYKVAKRGQDVALRCDPISGHVSLFWYQQALGQGPEFLTYFQNEAQLDKSGLPSDRFFAERPEGSVSTLKIQRTQQEDSAVYLCASSSPREREGTYEQYFGPGTRLTVT.

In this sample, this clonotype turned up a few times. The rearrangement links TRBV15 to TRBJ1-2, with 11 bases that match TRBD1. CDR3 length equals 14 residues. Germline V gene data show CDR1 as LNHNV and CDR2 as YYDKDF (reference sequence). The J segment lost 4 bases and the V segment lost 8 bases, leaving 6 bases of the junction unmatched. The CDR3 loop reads CATGEDRGPYGYTF. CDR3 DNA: TGTGCCACCGGAGAGGACAGGGGGCCCTATGGCTACACCTTC.

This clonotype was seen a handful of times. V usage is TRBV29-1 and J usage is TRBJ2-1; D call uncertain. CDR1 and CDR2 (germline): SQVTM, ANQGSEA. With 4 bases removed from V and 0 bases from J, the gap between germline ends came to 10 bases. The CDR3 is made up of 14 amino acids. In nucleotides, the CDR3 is TGCAGCGTTGTCGGACGTCTCTCCTACAATGAGCAGTTCTTC. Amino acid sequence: CSVVGRLSYNEQFF.

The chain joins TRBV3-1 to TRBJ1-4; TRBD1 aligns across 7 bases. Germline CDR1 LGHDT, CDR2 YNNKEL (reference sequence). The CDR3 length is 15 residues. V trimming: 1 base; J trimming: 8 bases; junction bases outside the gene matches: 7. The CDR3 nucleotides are TGTGCCAGCAGCCAAGCCTGGCAGGGGGACGAAAAACTGTTTTTT. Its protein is CASSQAWQGDEKLFF.

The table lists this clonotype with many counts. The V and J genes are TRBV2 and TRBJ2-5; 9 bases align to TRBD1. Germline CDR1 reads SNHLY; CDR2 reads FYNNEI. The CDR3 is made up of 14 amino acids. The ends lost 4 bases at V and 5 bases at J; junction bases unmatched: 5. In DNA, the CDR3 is TGTGCCAGCAGTGGACAGGGGGTTAGGGAGACCCAGTACTTC. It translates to CASSGQGVRETQYF.

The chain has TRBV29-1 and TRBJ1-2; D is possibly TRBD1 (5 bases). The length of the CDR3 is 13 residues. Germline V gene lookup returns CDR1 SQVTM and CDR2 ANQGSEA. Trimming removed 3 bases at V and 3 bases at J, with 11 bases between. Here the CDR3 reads CSVDTGRDYGYTF. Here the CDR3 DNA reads TGCAGCGTTGACACTGGCAGGGACTATGGCTACACCTTC.

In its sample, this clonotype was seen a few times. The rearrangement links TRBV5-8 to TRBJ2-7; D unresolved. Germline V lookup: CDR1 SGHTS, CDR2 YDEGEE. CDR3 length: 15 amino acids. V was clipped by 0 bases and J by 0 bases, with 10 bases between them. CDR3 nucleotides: TGTGCCAGCAGCTTGGTTCAGGTCAGCTCCTACGAGCAGTACTTC. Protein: CASSLVQVSSYEQYF. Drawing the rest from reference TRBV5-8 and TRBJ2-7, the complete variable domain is EAGVTQSPTHLIKTRGQQATLRCSPISGHTSVYWYQQALGLGLQFLLWYDEGEERNRGNFPPRFSGRQFPNYSSELNVNALELEDSALYLCASSLVQVSSYEQYFGPGTRLTVT.

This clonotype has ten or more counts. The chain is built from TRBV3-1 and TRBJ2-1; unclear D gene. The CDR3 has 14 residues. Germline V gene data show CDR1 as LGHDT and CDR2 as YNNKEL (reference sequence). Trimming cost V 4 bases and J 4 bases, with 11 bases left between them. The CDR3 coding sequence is TGTGCCAGCAGCCCCTGGACCGATTACAATGAGCAGTTCTTC. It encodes CASSPWTDYNEQFF.

Here the CDR3 DNA reads TGCGCCAGCAGCCAAGCGGGACAGGGGGTTTACGAGCAGTACTTC. It specifies CASSQAGQGVYEQYF. The gene calls are TRBV4-1 and TRBJ2-7; 11 bases are shared with TRBD1. Trimming cost V 1 base and J 4 bases; bases outside gene matches: 3. Germline CDR1 MGHRA, CDR2 YSYEKL. The CDR3 contains 15 residues.

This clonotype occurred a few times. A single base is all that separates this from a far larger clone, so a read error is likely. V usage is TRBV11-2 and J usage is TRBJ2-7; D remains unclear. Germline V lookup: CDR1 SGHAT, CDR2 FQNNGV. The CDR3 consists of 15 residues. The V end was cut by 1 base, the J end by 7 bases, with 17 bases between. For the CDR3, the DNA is TGTGCCAGCAGCTTAGCCCAGTTCTCCTACAATGAGCAGTACTTC. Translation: CASSLAQFSYNEQYF.